Reported below is one T cell receptor beta chain. This entry is derived from a study of control samples from healthy donors and cancer patients. CDR3 length: 14 residues. Germline values: CDR1 LGHNA, CDR2 YSLEER. V was trimmed by 5 bases and J by 6 bases, leaving 15 bases between them. Sequencing was performed with immunoSEQ multiplex PCR; in TCRdb, only in-frame clones are kept and a portion is missing. In the table there are some 70,000 clones, 65% to 85% of which are singletons. Sequenced material: blood. The rearrangement joins TRBV4-3 to TRBJ2-3; D possibly matches TRBD1 or TRBD2 (5 bases each). The clonotype comes from a man aged 55 to 70 in good health. The CDR3 DNA is TGCGCCAGCAGCTCCATGGGGGAGCGGGATACGCAGTATTTT. This translates into CASSSMGERDTQYF.